These T cell receptor beta chains were read from a single sample in a study of cytomegalovirus exposure and HLA in healthy donors. Only in-frame clones appear in the TCRdb table, and some are missing; sequencing was by immunoSEQ multiplex PCR. This sample has 220,000 or so clones, with more than 60% found just once. The specimen sequenced was PBMCs. The receptors shown here come from a woman aged 30 to 39 in good health and CMV-seronegative. The CDR3 runs from the conserved cysteine through the conserved F or W. A D gene is named only where the DNA matches it firmly. Clone size, where shown, is once, few, many, or a class for clones that have expanded.

d_call: .; j_call: TRBJ2-5; v_call: TRBV18; clone_size: .; cdr3_nt: TGTGCCAGCTCACCGGGGAGTGTAGAGACCCAGTACTTC; cdr3_aa: CASSPGSVETQYF
d_call: .; j_call: TRBJ2-1; v_call: TRBV27; clone_size: .; cdr3_nt: TGTGCCAGCAGTTTATCGACCTCCCAGGGATCCTACAATGAGCAGTTCTTC; cdr3_aa: CASSLSTSQGSYNEQFF
d_call: .; j_call: TRBJ1-1; v_call: TRBV5-1; clone_size: .; cdr3_nt: TGCGCCAGCAGCTTCGGCGGGACTGAAGCTTTCTTT; cdr3_aa: CASSFGGTEAFF
d_call: TRBD2; j_call: TRBJ2-3; v_call: TRBV10-2; clone_size: .; cdr3_nt: TGCGCCAGCAGTGATAAGGCGGCGGGAGGAGAGGCAGATACGCAGTATTTT; cdr3_aa: CASSDKAAGGEADTQYF
d_call: .; j_call: TRBJ2-5; v_call: TRBV5-1; clone_size: .; cdr3_nt: TGCGCCAGCAGCTTTTTGGCAGAAGAGACCCAGTACTTC; cdr3_aa: CASSFLAEETQYF
d_call: .; j_call: TRBJ1-5; v_call: TRBV9; clone_size: few; cdr3_nt: TGTGCCAGCAACTACGACGGGTCCGGAGGTCAGCCCCAGCATTTT; cdr3_aa: CASNYDGSGGQPQHF
d_call: .; j_call: TRBJ2-1; v_call: TRBV25-1; clone_size: .; cdr3_nt: TGTGCCAGCAGTGAATATTTCCAGGGCAGGGGCGCCTTCGATGAGCAGTTCTTC; cdr3_aa: CASSEYFQGRGAFDEQFF
d_call: .; j_call: TRBJ1-1; v_call: TRBV30; clone_size: .; cdr3_nt: TGTGCCTGGAGTGTACTTGGGAACACTGAAGCTTTCTTT; cdr3_aa: CAWSVLGNTEAFF
d_call: TRBD1; j_call: TRBJ1-1; v_call: TRBV19; clone_size: .; cdr3_nt: TGTGCCAGTAGTATGGTTGGGACAGGGGACACTGAAGCTTTCTTT; cdr3_aa: CASSMVGTGDTEAFF
d_call: .; j_call: TRBJ2-7; v_call: TRBV4-2; clone_size: few; cdr3_nt: TGTGCCAGCAATGATGGGGGGATCGACGAGCAGTACTTC; cdr3_aa: CASNDGGIDEQYF
d_call: .; j_call: TRBJ1-2; v_call: TRBV10-3; clone_size: once; cdr3_nt: TGTGCCATCAGTGAGGCGGCTAACTATGGCTACACCTTC; cdr3_aa: CAISEAANYGYTF
d_call: TRBD1; j_call: TRBJ1-2; v_call: TRBV5-1; clone_size: .; cdr3_nt: TGCGCCAGCAGCTTGGCCGGGACAGGGGGCTCCGATGGCTACACCTTC; cdr3_aa: CASSLAGTGGSDGYTF
d_call: TRBD2; j_call: TRBJ2-1; v_call: TRBV7-7; clone_size: .; cdr3_nt: TGTGCTAGCAGCCTCCTACTAGCGGGAGGGACCGGTGCGTTAAATGAGCAGTTCTTC; cdr3_aa: CASSLLLAGGTGALNEQFF
d_call: .; j_call: TRBJ1-3; v_call: TRBV7-2; clone_size: .; cdr3_nt: TGTGCCAGCAGCGGGGGCAGAAACACCATATATTTT; cdr3_aa: CASSGGRNTIYF
d_call: .; j_call: TRBJ2-6; v_call: TRBV19; clone_size: .; cdr3_nt: TGTGCCAGTAGTACAGGGGGACTTGGGGCCAACGTCCTGACTTTC; cdr3_aa: CASSTGGLGANVLTF
d_call: .; j_call: TRBJ2-7; v_call: TRBV5-1; clone_size: few; cdr3_nt: TGCGCCAGCAGCCCCGGGGACAACTCCTACGAGCAGTACTTC; cdr3_aa: CASSPGDNSYEQYF
d_call: TRBD2; j_call: TRBJ2-1; v_call: TRBV2; clone_size: once; cdr3_nt: TGTGCCAGCAGTGCGGGACTAGCGGGAGATGATGAGCAGTTCTTC; cdr3_aa: CASSAGLAGDDEQFF
d_call: .; j_call: TRBJ1-2; v_call: TRBV5-5; clone_size: few; cdr3_nt: TGTGCCAGCAGCCTCGACATACTTCGCCTCTATGGCTACACCTTC; cdr3_aa: CASSLDILRLYGYTF
d_call: .; j_call: TRBJ2-2; v_call: TRBV27; clone_size: once; cdr3_nt: TGTGCCAGCAGTTGGCAGGGGAACACCGGGGAGCTGTTTTTT; cdr3_aa: CASSWQGNTGELFF
d_call: TRBD1; j_call: TRBJ2-6; v_call: TRBV15; clone_size: .; cdr3_nt: TGTGCCACCAGCAGACTTGGGACAGGACAGGTCTCTGGGGCCAACGTCCTGACTTTC; cdr3_aa: CATSRLGTGQVSGANVLTF
d_call: TRBD1; j_call: TRBJ1-3; v_call: TRBV7-9; clone_size: .; cdr3_nt: TGTGCCAGCAGCTCCGGGACAGGGGGCTCTGGAAACACCATATATTTT; cdr3_aa: CASSSGTGGSGNTIYF
d_call: .; j_call: TRBJ2-7; v_call: TRBV5-6; clone_size: .; cdr3_nt: TGTGCCAGCAGCTGGCAAGAGTTTCGGACACCCGCAACCTACGAGCAGTACTTC; cdr3_aa: CASSWQEFRTPATYEQYF
d_call: .; j_call: TRBJ2-1; v_call: TRBV4-1; clone_size: .; cdr3_nt: TGCGCCAGCAGCCAGGGACTGGGCAATGAGCAGTTCTTC; cdr3_aa: CASSQGLGNEQFF
d_call: .; j_call: TRBJ1-3; v_call: TRBV18; clone_size: .; cdr3_nt: TGTGCCAGCTCACCACCGGGCCTCTCTGGAAACGCCATATATTTT; cdr3_aa: CASSPPGLSGNAIYF
d_call: .; j_call: TRBJ2-5; v_call: TRBV7-9; clone_size: .; cdr3_nt: TGTGCCAGCAGCTTTCAACAGTTGCAAGAGACCCAGTACTTC; cdr3_aa: CASSFQQLQETQYF
d_call: .; j_call: TRBJ2-3; v_call: TRBV19; clone_size: .; cdr3_nt: TGTGCCAGTAGTGATGACAGGTCGGCAGATACGCAGTATTTT; cdr3_aa: CASSDDRSADTQYF
d_call: .; j_call: TRBJ2-7; v_call: TRBV30; clone_size: .; cdr3_nt: TGTGCCTGGGGGGCTCGCTACGAGCAGTACTTC; cdr3_aa: CAWGARYEQYF
d_call: .; j_call: TRBJ1-1; v_call: TRBV6-1; clone_size: few; cdr3_nt: TGTGCCAGCAGTAGACAGGCGGGGGACACTGAAGCTTTCTTT; cdr3_aa: CASSRQAGDTEAFF
d_call: .; j_call: TRBJ2-2; v_call: TRBV5-6; clone_size: .; cdr3_nt: TGTGCCAGCCGGGTATTCCCCGGGGAGCTGTTTTTT; cdr3_aa: CASRVFPGELFF
d_call: .; j_call: TRBJ2-5; v_call: TRBV25-1; clone_size: .; cdr3_nt: TGTGCCAGCAGTGAATATAGCGGTGAGACCCAGCACTTC; cdr3_aa: CASSEYSGETQHF
d_call: TRBD1; j_call: TRBJ1-5; v_call: TRBV6-6; clone_size: .; cdr3_nt: TGTGCCAGCAGTTACGCAGGGACAGATAGCAATCAGCCCCAGCATTTT; cdr3_aa: CASSYAGTDSNQPQHF
d_call: .; j_call: TRBJ2-1; v_call: TRBV30; clone_size: .; cdr3_nt: TGTGCCTGGAGTCGATTAGAGGCCTACAATGAGCAGTTCTTC; cdr3_aa: CAWSRLEAYNEQFF
d_call: .; j_call: TRBJ2-1; v_call: TRBV7-9; clone_size: .; cdr3_nt: TGTGCCAGCAGCTTACAGGGAAGCAATGAGCAGTTCTTC; cdr3_aa: CASSLQGSNEQFF